This T cell receptor beta chain was identified in a study of vaccination effects on CD4 cells after COVID-19. Under the ViraFEST assay, PBMC were stimulated with viral peptide pools so that antigen-specific CD4+ T cells expanded. Sequencing was performed afterwards. Researchers isolated CD4+ T cells once approximately ten days of culture had elapsed. It was two doses of either the BNT162b2 or mRNA-1273 vaccine that participants received. Clones were read by immunoSEQ multiplex PCR, and TCRdb kept only the in-frame ones, dropping some. Seen here are around 16,000 clones, about three quarters observed once, and the top ten hold 15% to 20%. For this clone: Its antigen is undetermined.

The specimen was CD4+ T cells from PBMCs cultured with HCoV-NL63 spike peptides, collected after COVID-19 vaccination. This sequence originates from a human donor who received a COVID-19 vaccine.

CDR3 coding DNA: TGTGCCAGCCCCCCTGGGGTGGGATTCTATGGCTACACCTTC. Translating it yields CASPPGVGFYGYTF. The V and J genes are TRBV2 and TRBJ1-2; no firm D call. The V gene lost 8 bases and the J gene lost 4 bases, with 17 bases spanning the gap. CDR3 length: 14 amino acids. Germline CDR1 SNHLY, CDR2 FYNNEI. The full variable domain, completed using reference TRBV2 and TRBJ1-2, is EPEVTQTPSHQVTQMGQEVILRCVPISNHLYFYWYRQILGQKVEFLVSFYNNEISEKSEIFDDQFSVERPDGSNFTLKIRSTKLEDSAMYFCASPPGVGFYGYTFGSGTRLTVV.